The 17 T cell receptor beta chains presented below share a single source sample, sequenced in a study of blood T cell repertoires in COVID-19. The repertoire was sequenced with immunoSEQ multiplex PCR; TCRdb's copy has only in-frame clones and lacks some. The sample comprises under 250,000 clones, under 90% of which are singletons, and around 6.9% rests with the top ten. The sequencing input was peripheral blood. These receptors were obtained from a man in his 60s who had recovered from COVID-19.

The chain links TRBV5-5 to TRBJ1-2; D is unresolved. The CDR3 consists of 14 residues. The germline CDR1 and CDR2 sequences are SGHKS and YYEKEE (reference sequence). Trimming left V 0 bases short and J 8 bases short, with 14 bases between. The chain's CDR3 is CASSLDTKTRGYTF. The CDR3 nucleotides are TGTGCCAGCAGCTTGGACACGAAAACGCGGGGCTACACCTTC.

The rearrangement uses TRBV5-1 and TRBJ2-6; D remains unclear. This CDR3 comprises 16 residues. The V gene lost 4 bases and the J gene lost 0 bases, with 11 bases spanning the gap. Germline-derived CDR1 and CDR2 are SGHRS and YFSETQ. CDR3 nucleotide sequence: TGCGCCAGCAGCCCCATTAGAAGCTCTGGGGCCAACGTCCTGACTTTC. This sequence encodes CASSPIRSSGANVLTF.

The CDR3 spells CATILTAGASGELFF. DNA of the CDR3: TGTGCCACCATCCTCACGGCGGGGGCCTCCGGGGAGCTGTTTTTT. V usage is TRBV7-9 and J usage is TRBJ2-2; a possible D gene is TRBD2 (7 bases). V lost 10 bases to trimming and J lost 6 bases, with 21 bases between them. CDR3 length: 15 residues. In germline, CDR1 is SEHNR, CDR2 FQNEAQ (reference sequence).

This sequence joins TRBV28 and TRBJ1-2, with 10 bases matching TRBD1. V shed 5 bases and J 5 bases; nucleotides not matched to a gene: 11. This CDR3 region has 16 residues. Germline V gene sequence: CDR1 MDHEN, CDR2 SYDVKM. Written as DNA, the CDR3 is TGTGCCAGCAGTCACCCCCTTCGGACAGGGGGGTATGGCTACACCTTC. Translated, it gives CASSHPLRTGGYGYTF.

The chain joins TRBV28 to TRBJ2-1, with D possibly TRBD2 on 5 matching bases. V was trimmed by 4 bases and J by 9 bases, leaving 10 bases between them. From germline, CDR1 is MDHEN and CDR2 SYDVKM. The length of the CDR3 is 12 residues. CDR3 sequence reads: CASSWRFREQFF. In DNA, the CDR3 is TGTGCCAGCAGTTGGAGGTTTCGTGAGCAGTTCTTC.

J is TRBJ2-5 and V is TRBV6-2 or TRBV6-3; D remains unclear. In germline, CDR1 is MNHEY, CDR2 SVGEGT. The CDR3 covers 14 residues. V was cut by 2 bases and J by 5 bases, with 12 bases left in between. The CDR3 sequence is CASSYQYDGETQYF. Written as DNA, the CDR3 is TGTGCCAGCAGTTACCAGTATGACGGGGAGACCCAGTACTTC.

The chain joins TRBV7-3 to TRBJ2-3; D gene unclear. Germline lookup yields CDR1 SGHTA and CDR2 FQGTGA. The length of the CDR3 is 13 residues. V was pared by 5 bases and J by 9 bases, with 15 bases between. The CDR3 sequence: CASSPPASDTQYF. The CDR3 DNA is TGTGCCAGCAGCCCCCCTGCCAGCGACACGCAGTATTTT.

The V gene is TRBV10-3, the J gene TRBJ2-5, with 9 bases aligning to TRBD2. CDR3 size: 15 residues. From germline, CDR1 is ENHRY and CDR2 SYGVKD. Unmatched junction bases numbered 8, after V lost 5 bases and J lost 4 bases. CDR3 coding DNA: TGTGCCATCAGTCGAGGGACGGGACTAGCAGAGACCCAGTACTTC. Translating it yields CAISRGTGLAETQYF.

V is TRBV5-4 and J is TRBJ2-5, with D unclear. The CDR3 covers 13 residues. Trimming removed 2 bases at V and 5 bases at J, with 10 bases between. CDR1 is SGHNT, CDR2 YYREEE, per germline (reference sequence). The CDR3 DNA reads TGTGCCAGCAGCTTTTCGGTAGAGGAGACCCAGTACTTC. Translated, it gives CASSFSVEETQYF.

CDR3 sequence reads: CSVALAGVRPAGNEQFF. The CDR3 bases are TGCAGCGTTGCACTAGCGGGAGTAAGACCCGCGGGCAATGAGCAGTTCTTC. The rearrangement uses TRBV29-1 and TRBJ2-1; TRBD2 agrees at 11 bases. Germline CDR1 reads SQVTM; CDR2 reads ANQGSEA. J was trimmed by 6 bases and V by 4 bases; bases with no gene match: 14. The CDR3 has 17 amino acids.

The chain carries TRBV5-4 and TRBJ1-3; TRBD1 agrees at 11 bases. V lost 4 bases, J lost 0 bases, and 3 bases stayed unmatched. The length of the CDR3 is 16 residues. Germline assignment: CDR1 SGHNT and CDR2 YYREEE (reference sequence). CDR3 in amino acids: CASSAGTGGSGNTIYF. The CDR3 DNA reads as TGTGCCAGCAGCGCCGGGACAGGGGGCTCTGGAAACACCATATATTTT.

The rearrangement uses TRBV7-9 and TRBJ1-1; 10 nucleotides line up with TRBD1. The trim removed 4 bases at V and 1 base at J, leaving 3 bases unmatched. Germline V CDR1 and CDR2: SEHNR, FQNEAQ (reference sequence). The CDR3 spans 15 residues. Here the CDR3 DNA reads TGTGCCAGCAGCTCGAGGACAGGGGGGAACACTGAAGCTTTCTTT. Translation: CASSSRTGGNTEAFF.

The CDR3 spells CASSVGGQNTEAFF. CDR3 in DNA: TGTGCCAGCAGCGTAGGTGGACAGAACACTGAAGCTTTCTTT. The chain is built from TRBV9 and TRBJ1-1; TRBD1 is a possible D gene (5 bases). V lost 0 bases and J 1 base, leaving 7 bases between the germline ends. Germline lookup yields CDR1 SGDLS and CDR2 YYNGEE. The CDR3 contains 14 residues.

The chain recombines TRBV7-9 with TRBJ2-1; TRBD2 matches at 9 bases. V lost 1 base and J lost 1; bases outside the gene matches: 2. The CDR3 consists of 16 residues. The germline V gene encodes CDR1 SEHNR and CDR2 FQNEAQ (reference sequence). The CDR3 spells CASSLDSGRSYNEQFF. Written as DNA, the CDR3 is TGTGCCAGCAGCTTAGACAGCGGGAGGTCCTACAATGAGCAGTTCTTC.

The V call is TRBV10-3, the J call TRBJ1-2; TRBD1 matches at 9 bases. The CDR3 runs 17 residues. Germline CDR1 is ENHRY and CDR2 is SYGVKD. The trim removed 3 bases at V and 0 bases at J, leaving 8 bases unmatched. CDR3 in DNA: TGTGCCATCAGTGACTCGCAAAGGACAGGGGCTAACTATGGCTACACCTTC. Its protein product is CAISDSQRTGANYGYTF.

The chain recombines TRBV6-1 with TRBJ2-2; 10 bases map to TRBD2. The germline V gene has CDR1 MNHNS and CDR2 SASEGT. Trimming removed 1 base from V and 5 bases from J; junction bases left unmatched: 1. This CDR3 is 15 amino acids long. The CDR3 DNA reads TGTGCCAGCAGTGAAGTAGCGGGGGGAACCGGGGAGCTGTTTTTT. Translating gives CASSEVAGGTGELFF.

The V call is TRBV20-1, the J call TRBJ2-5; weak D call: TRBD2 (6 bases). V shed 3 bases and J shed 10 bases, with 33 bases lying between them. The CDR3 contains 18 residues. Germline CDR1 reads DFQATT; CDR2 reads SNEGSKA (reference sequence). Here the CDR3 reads CSASLRDRGASVLRGQYF. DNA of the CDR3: TGCAGTGCTAGTTTGCGGGACCGAGGGGCTAGCGTCCTCCGGGGCCAGTACTTC.